This TCR beta chain was identified in a study of blood T cell repertoires in COVID-19. At the level of the study: T cells, B-cell-depleted T cells, or PBMCs supplied cDNA or gDNA.

In this sample, this clone turned up once. Trimming took 4 bases from V and 0 from J; bases not matched to a gene: 7. The CDR3 has 16 residues. In germline, CDR1 is LNHDA, CDR2 SQIVND (reference sequence). Living in 24 US areas, the participants were between roughly 18 and 89 years of age. Authors' methods: Reference gene primer amplification gave estimated nucleated cell counts. Assay used: immunoSEQ multiplex PCR; TCRdb lists only in-frame clones, some missing. V, J and clone size derive from that table, while D and trimming were established from the DNA sequence. The sample contains fewer than 250,000 clones, roughly 80% of which appear only once.

This sequence originates from a woman aged 25 to 39 who had recovered from COVID-19. Material for sequencing was PBMCs or T cells enriched from blood (not recorded which). The V and J genes are TRBV19 and TRBJ1-1, with 8 bases aligning to TRBD1. This CDR3 reads CASSKGQGNMNTEAFF. The CDR3 coding sequence is TGTGCCAGTAGTAAAGGACAGGGAAACATGAACACTGAAGCTTTCTTT.